Reported below is one TCR beta chain. Its antigen remains unidentified. The data were taken from a study of shared clonotypes between healthy human individuals. Study-wide results and limits: Naive subsets generally exceeded memory subsets in estimated richness.

Only in-frame clones appear in the TCRdb table, and some are missing; sequencing was by immunoSEQ multiplex PCR. The sample lists about 580,000 clones, nearly 98% occurring once. Trimming shortened V by 1 base and J by 1 base, and 11 bases separated the two germline ends. This CDR3 has 15 amino acids. The V gene's germline CDR1 is SGDLS and CDR2 YYNGEE. Naive CD8 populations comprised CD45RO-negative cells positively selected for CCR7, excluding terminally differentiated effector memory CD45RA+ cells. Each donor was a Caucasian adult residing in Nashville, Tennessee. This receptor was identified in a man aged 25-45 years in good health. Sequences were obtained from naive CD8+ T cells sorted from blood. This rearrangement joins TRBV9 to TRBJ1-1, with D unclear. The CDR3 reads CASSVSEDTNTEAFF. The CDR3, as DNA: TGTGCCAGCAGCGTATCCGAAGACACGAACACTGAAGCTTTCTTT.